This T cell receptor beta chain comes out of a study of blood T cell repertoires in COVID-19. Study-wide background: The United States, Italy and Spain were the sources of the acute and convalescent COVID-19 samples. T cells, B-cell-depleted T cells, or PBMCs supplied cDNA or gDNA.

Enrolled during active infection, Seattle patients were then followed longitudinally. TCRdb's table, derived via immunoSEQ multiplex PCR, lists solely in-frame clones and lacks some. The sample shows 150,000 to 200,000 clones, roughly four fifths of them seen only once. The CDR3 runs 15 residues. The ends lost 6 bases at V and 2 bases at J; junction bases unmatched: 4. From germline, CDR1 is SEHNR and CDR2 FQNEAQ (reference sequence). The TCR was taken from a woman aged 65 to 85 with COVID-19, enrolled during active disease. The specimen was peripheral blood. The J gene is TRBJ1-5, the V gene TRBV7-9; 10 positions match TRBD1. The CDR3 is CASRPGTGGNQPQHF. CDR3 nucleotide sequence: TGTGCCAGCAGACCCGGGACAGGGGGCAATCAGCCCCAGCATTTT. The full variable domain, in which reference TRBV7-9 and TRBJ1-5 provide the parts outside the CDR3, is DTGVSQNPRHKITKRGQNVTFRCDPISEHNRLYWYRQTLGQGPEFLTYFQNEAQLEKSRLLSDRFSAERPKGSFSTLEIQRTEQGDSAMYLCASRPGTGGNQPQHFGDGTRLSIL.